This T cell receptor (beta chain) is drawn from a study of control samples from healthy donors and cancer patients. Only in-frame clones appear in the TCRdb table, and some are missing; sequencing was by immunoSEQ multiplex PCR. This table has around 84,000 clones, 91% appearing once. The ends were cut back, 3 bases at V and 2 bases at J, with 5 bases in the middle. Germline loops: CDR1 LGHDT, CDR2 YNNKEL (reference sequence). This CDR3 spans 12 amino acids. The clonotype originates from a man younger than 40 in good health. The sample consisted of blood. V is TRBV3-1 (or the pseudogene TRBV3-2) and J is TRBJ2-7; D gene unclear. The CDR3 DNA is TGTGCCAGCAGCCATGGCCCCTACGAGCAGTACTTC. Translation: CASSHGPYEQYF.